The rows below give T cell receptor beta chains drawn from one sample of a study of blood T cell repertoires in COVID-19. Sequencing was performed with immunoSEQ multiplex PCR; in TCRdb, only in-frame clones are kept and a portion is missing. Of 90,000 to 120,000 clones listed, about three quarters are singletons. The material sequenced was peripheral blood. Receptors originate from a man between 65 and 85 years old with acute or convalescent COVID-19. CDR3s leave out the opening cysteine and the closing phenylalanine or tryptophan. Expanded clones are given a class, and other clones once, few, many or no size at all.

V gene	J gene	clone size	CDR3 protein
TRBV6-5	TRBJ1-4	.	ASSRDPTNEKLF
TRBV13	TRBJ1-2	few	ASSLGTHNYGYT
TRBV29-1	TRBJ2-7	once	SVEDQGGVYEQY
TRBV14	TRBJ1-6	.	ASSDGQWENSPLH
TRBV12-5	TRBJ1-5	few	ASGLYGQGGVQPQH
TRBV12-5	TRBJ1-2	.	ASGPRDRSYGYT
TRBV19	TRBJ2-2	.	ASSMGRSNTGELF
TRBV5-4	TRBJ2-1	.	ASSLAGGQGNEQF
TRBV5-6	TRBJ2-1	.	ASSGGDRGLGQF
TRBV12-5	TRBJ2-2	.	ASGTSTGELF
TRBV11-3	TRBJ1-1	.	ASSYYPNTEAF
TRBV11-2	TRBJ1-2	.	ASSLAGTPYYGYT
TRBV19	TRBJ2-1	.	ASRRQGLDNEQF
TRBV5-1	TRBJ2-1	.	ASSLLVGGSAYNEQF
TRBV2	TRBJ2-7	.	ASRFGQYEQY
TRBV5-5	TRBJ1-1	.	ASSLERQAKAF
TRBV7-8	TRBJ1-1	.	ASSVHRGLNTEAF
TRBV3-1/TRBV3-2	TRBJ2-7	.	ASSPTGTYEQY
TRBV11-2	TRBJ1-4	many	ASSLDRAPPNEKLF
TRBV15	TRBJ1-2	.	ATSRDPDRGVYGYT
TRBV3-1/TRBV3-2	TRBJ2-6	.	ASSRGTGGSWVVGANVLT
TRBV14	TRBJ1-1	few	ASSQLSGTGGTEAF
TRBV16	TRBJ1-2	.	ASSQGQGGYT
TRBV10-3	TRBJ2-2	.	AITRTDGTGELF
TRBV7-9	TRBJ2-7	.	AGSLALGQGAYEQY
TRBV6-5	TRBJ2-2	.	ASRTPGGWTGELF
TRBV18	TRBJ2-1	.	ASSPGQILSSYNEQF
TRBV29-1	TRBJ1-2	.	SGAAINYGYT
TRBV2	TRBJ1-1	.	ASSGRRPGDTEAF
TRBV7-9	TRBJ1-5	.	ASSLEGVPNQPQH
TRBV11-2	TRBJ1-3	.	ASRPRQGRSGNTIY
TRBV2	TRBJ1-5	.	ASAPVGGQPQH
TRBV9	TRBJ1-2	.	ASSPLGKNNYGYT
TRBV4-1	TRBJ2-5	.	ASSQGSAGGQETQY
TRBV7-2	TRBJ2-7	.	ASSLVGGEGQY
TRBV29-1	TRBJ1-2	.	SVVQDYGYT
TRBV12-3/TRBV12-4	TRBJ2-1	.	ASSSRQVALQF
TRBV5-1	TRBJ2-3	.	ASSLGQDTDTQY
TRBV5-1	TRBJ2-1	once	ASSLGPGIVADEQF
TRBV27	TRBJ1-1	.	ASSPPGQGAAEAF
TRBV4-3	TRBJ2-1	.	ASSRLAAGEQF
TRBV7-6	TRBJ1-1	once	ASSLSSKPNTEAF
TRBV19	TRBJ2-5	.	ASSLGEEETQY
TRBV5-1	TRBJ2-3	.	ASSLAIQGIDTDTQY
TRBV2	TRBJ2-2	.	ASRQGAVGAGELF
TRBV2	TRBJ1-4	.	ASSPMWGDEKLF
TRBV5-4	TRBJ2-2	.	ASSLEATGELF
TRBV11-2	TRBJ1-4	.	ASSWGQGEKLF
TRBV19	TRBJ2-1	.	ASSIFGDTYNEQF